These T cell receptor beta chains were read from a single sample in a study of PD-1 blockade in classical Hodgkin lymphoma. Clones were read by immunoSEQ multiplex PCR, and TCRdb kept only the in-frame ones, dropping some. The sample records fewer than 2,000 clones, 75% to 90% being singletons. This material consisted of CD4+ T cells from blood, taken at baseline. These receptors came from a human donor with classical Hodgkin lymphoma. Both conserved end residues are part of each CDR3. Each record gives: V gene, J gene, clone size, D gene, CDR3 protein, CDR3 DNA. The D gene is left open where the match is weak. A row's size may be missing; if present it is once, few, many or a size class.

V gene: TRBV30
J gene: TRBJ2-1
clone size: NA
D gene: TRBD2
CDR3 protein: CAWQGLAGRDEQFF
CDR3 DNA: TGTGCCTGGCAAGGACTAGCGGGTAGGGATGAGCAGTTCTTC

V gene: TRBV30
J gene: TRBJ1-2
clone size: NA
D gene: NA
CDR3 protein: CAWQTGPDYGYTF
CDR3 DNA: TGTGCCTGGCAGACAGGACCTGACTATGGCTACACCTTC

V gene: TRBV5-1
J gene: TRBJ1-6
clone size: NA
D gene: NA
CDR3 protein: CASSLADRGSPLHF
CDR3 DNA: TGCGCCAGCAGCTTGGCGGACAGAGGGTCACCCCTCCACTTT

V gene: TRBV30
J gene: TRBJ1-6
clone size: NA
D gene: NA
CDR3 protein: CAWSVQRNSPLHF
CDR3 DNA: TGTGCCTGGAGTGTACAGAGGAATTCACCCCTCCACTTT

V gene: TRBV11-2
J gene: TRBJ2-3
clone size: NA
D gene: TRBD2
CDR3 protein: CASSSRLAGVDTQYF
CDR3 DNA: TGTGCCAGCAGCTCCCGACTAGCGGGGGTAGATACGCAGTATTTT

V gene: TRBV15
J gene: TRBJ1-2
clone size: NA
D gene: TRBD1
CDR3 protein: CATSRGVPGQPVYGYTF
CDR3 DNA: TGTGCCACCAGCAGAGGAGTTCCGGGACAGCCTGTCTATGGCTACACCTTC

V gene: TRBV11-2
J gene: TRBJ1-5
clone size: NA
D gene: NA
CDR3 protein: CASSLQNRPDQPQHF
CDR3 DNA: TGTGCCAGCAGCTTGCAGAACAGACCGGATCAGCCCCAGCATTTT

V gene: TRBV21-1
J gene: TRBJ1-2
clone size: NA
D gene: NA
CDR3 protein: CASRRILARKTYGYTF
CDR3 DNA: TGTGCCAGCAGGAGGATACTAGCCAGAAAGACCTATGGCTACACCTTC

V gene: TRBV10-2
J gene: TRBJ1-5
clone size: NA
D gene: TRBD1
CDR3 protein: CASSLTGNQPQHF
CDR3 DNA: TGCGCCAGCAGCCTGACAGGGAATCAGCCCCAGCATTTT

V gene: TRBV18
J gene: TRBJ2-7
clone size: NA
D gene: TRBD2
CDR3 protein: CASSPRVAGDYEQYF
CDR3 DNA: TGTGCCAGCTCACCACGGGTAGCGGGGGACTACGAGCAGTACTTC

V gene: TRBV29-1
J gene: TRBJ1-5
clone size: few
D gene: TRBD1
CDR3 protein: CSVVQGASGNQPQHF
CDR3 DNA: TGCAGCGTGGTACAGGGGGCGAGCGGCAATCAGCCCCAGCATTTT

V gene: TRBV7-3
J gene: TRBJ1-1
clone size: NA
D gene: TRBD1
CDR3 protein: CASSRGTAPTEAFF
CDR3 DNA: TGTGCCAGCAGCAGAGGGACAGCACCCACTGAAGCTTTCTTT

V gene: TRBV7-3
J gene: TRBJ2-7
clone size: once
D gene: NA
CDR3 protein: CASSIPGYEQYF
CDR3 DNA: TGTGCCAGCAGCATTCCGGGGTACGAGCAGTACTTC

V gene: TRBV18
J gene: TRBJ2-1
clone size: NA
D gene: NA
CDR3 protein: CASSPGANSYNEQFF
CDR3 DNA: TGTGCCAGCTCACCAGGGGCCAATTCCTACAATGAGCAGTTCTTC

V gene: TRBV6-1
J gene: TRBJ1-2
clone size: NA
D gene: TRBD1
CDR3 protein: CAGRGTAPNYGYTF
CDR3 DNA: TGTGCCGGCCGAGGGACAGCCCCTAACTATGGCTACACCTTC

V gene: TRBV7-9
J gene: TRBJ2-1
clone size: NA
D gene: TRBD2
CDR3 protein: CASSLLAGGNNEQFF
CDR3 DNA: TGTGCCAGCAGCTTACTAGCGGGGGGCAACAATGAGCAGTTCTTC

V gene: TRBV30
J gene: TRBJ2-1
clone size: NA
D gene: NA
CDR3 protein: CAWSVSQASYNEQFF
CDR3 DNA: TGTGCCTGGAGTGTCTCACAGGCTTCCTACAATGAGCAGTTCTTC

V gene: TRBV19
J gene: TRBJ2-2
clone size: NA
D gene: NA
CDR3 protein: CASSIPGAPGELFF
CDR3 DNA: TGTGCCAGTAGTATCCCAGGGGCCCCCGGGGAGCTGTTTTTT

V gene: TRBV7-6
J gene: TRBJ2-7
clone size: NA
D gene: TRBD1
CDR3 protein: CASSQNRDSSYEQYF
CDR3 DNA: TGTGCCAGCAGCCAAAACCGGGACAGCTCCTACGAGCAGTACTTC

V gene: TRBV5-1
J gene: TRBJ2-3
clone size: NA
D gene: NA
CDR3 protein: CASSLGSNTDTQYF
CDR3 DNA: TGCGCCAGCAGCCTGGGTTCTAATACAGATACGCAGTATTTT

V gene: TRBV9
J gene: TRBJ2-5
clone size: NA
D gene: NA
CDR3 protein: CASSVGSYQETQYF
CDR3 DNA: TGTGCCAGCAGCGTAGGGTCCTACCAAGAGACCCAGTACTTC

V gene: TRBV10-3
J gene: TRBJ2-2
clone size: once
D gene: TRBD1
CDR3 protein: CAIRDRGGTGELFF
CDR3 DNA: TGTGCCATCAGAGACAGGGGAGGCACCGGGGAGCTGTTTTTT

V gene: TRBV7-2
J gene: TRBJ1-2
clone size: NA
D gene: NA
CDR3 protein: CASSFFQGDYGYTF
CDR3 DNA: TGTGCCAGCAGCTTTTTTCAGGGCGACTATGGCTACACCTTC

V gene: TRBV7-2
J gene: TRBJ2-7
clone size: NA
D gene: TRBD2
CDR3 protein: CASSSLAGVSYEQYF
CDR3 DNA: TGTGCCAGCAGCTCTCTAGCGGGGGTCTCCTACGAGCAGTACTTC

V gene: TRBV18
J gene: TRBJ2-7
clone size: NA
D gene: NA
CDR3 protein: CASSPLRGHEQYF
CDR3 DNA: TGTGCCAGCTCACCACTGAGGGGCCACGAGCAGTACTTC

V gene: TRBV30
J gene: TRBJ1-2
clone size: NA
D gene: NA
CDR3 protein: CAWSKWMREEPGYTF
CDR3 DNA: TGTGCCTGGAGTAAATGGATGCGCGAGGAACCTGGCTACACCTTC

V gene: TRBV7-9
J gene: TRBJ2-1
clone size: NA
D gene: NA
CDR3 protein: CASSPPPRIYNEQFF
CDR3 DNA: TGTGCCAGCAGCCCCCCTCCCCGGATTTACAATGAGCAGTTCTTC

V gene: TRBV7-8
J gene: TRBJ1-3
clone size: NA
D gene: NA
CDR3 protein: CASSRRRDSGNTIYF
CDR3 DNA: TGTGCCAGCAGCCGCCGGAGGGACTCTGGAAACACCATATATTTT

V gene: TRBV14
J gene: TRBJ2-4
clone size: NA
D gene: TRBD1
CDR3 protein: CASSQDGYRGPKNIQYF
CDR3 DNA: TGTGCCAGCAGCCAAGATGGCTACAGGGGACCAAAAAACATTCAGTACTTC

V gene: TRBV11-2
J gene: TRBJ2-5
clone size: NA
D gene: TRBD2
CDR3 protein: CASSLAGGPTETQYF
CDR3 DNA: TGTGCCAGCAGCTTAGCGGGAGGGCCCACTGAGACCCAGTACTTC

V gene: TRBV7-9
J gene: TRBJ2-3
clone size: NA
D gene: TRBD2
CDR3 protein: CAGGDGSNTQYF
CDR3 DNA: TGTGCCGGGGGGGACGGATCAAATACGCAGTATTTT

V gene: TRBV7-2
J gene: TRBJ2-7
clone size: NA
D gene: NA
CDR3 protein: CASSLRLAPNEQYF
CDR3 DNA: TGTGCCAGCAGCCTCCGACTGGCCCCAAACGAGCAGTACTTC

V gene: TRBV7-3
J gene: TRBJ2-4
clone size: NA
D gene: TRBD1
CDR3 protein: CASSLKWVGTEIAKNIQYF
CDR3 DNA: TGTGCCAGCAGCTTAAAGTGGGTCGGGACAGAGATAGCCAAAAACATTCAGTACTTC

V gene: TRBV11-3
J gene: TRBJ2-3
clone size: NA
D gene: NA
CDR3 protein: CASSLVAGGTDTQYF
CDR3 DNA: TGTGCCAGCAGCTTAGTTGCAGGGGGCACAGATACGCAGTATTTT

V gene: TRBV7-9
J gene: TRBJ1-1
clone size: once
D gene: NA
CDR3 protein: CASSPPWEGNTEAFF
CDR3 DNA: TGTGCCAGCAGCCCACCATGGGAGGGGAACACTGAAGCTTTCTTT

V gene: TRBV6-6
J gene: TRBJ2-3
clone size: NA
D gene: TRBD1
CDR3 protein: CASRDRGSTDTQYF
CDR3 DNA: TGTGCCAGCAGGGACAGGGGAAGCACAGATACGCAGTATTTT

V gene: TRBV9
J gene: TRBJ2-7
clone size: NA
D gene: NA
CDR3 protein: CASSVTGAVVGEQYF
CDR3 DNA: TGTGCCAGCAGCGTAACGGGGGCCGTCGTGGGGGAGCAGTACTTC

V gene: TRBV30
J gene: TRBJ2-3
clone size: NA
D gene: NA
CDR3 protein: CAWRASGHTQYF
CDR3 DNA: TGTGCCTGGAGGGCGTCGGGGCATACGCAGTATTTT

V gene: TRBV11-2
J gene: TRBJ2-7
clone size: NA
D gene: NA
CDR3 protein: CASSLDRGYEQYF
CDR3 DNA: TGTGCCAGCAGCTTAGATCGCGGCTACGAGCAGTACTTC

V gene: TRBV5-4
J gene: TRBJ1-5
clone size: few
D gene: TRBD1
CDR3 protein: CASSLEGAQPQHF
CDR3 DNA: TGTGCCAGCAGCTTGGAGGGGGCTCAGCCCCAGCATTTT

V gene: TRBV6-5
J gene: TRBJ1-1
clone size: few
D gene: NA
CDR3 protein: CASSARTANTEAFF
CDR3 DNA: TGTGCCAGCAGTGCAAGGACAGCGAACACTGAAGCTTTCTTT

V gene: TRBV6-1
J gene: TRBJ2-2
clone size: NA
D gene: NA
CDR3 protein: CASNQAGELFF
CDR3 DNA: TGTGCCAGCAACCAGGCCGGGGAGCTGTTTTTT

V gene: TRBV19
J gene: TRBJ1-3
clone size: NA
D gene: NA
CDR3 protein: CASSVSSGHGEPIYF
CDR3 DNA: TGTGCCAGTAGTGTTTCATCGGGACACGGAGAGCCCATATATTTT

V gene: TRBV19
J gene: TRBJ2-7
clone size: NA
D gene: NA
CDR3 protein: CASSISNEQYF
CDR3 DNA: TGTGCCAGTAGTATCAGTAACGAGCAGTACTTC

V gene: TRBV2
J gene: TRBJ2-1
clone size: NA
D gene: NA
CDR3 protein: CASSRKGGLVYNEQFF
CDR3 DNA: TGTGCCAGCAGTCGGAAGGGGGGCTTAGTGTACAATGAGCAGTTCTTC

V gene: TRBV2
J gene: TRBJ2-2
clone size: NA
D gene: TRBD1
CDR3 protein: CASSRTGGPGELFF
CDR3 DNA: TGTGCCAGCAGCAGGACAGGGGGCCCCGGGGAGCTGTTTTTT

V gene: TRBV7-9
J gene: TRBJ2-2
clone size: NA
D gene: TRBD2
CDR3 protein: CASSLGGESTGELFF
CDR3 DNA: TGTGCCAGCAGCCTCGGGGGGGAAAGCACCGGGGAGCTGTTTTTT

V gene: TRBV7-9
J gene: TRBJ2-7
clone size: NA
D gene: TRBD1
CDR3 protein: CASSLTGTGTNEQYF
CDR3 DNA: TGTGCCAGCAGCTTAACTGGGACAGGGACCAACGAGCAGTACTTC

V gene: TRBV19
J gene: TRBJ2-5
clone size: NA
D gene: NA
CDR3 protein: CASSSGVQETQYF
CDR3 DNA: TGTGCCAGTAGTTCGGGGGTGCAAGAGACCCAGTACTTC

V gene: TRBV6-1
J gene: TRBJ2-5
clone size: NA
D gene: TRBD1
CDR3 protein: CASRDRSRETQYF
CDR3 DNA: TGTGCCAGCAGGGACAGGTCGAGGGAGACCCAGTACTTC

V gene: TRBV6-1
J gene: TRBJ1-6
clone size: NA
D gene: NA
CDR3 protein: CASSDGQLVSLHF
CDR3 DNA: TGTGCCAGCAGTGACGGACAGCTCGTGTCCCTCCACTTT

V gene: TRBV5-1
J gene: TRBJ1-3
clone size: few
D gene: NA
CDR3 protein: CASSLRGGNTIYF
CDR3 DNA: TGCGCCAGCAGCTTGAGGGGTGGAAACACCATATATTTT

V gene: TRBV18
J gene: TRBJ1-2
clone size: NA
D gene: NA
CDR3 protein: CASSPGGLYGYTF
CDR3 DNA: TGTGCCAGCTCACCGGGGGGCCTCTATGGCTACACCTTC